This T cell receptor beta chain was captured in a study of control samples from healthy donors and cancer patients. The assay was immunoSEQ multiplex PCR, and TCRdb's table has in-frame clones only and misses some. The table shows approximately 120,000 clones, with approximately 92% occurring only once. Sample: PBMCs. The receptor's source is a man at least 80 years old with head and neck cancer.

The CDR3 bases are TGTGCCAGCAGCTTAGCGCTAGCGGGAGGTGTTAGGGACAATGAGCAGTTCTTC. Its protein product is CASSLALAGGVRDNEQFF. This chain uses TRBV7-8 with TRBJ2-1; 11 bases align to TRBD2. V shed 0 bases, J shed 5 bases, and the junction held 9 bases outside the gene matches. The CDR3 extends over 18 amino acids. Looked up from germline, CDR1 is SGHVS and CDR2 is FQNEAQ.